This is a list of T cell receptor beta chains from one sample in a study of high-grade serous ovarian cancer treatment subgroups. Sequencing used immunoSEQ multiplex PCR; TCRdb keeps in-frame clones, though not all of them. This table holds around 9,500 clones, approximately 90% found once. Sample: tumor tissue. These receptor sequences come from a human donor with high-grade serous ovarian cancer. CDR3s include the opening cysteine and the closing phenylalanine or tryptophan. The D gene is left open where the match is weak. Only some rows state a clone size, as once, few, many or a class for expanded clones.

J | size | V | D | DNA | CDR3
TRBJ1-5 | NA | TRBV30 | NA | TGTGCCTGGAGCGCAACCCCTTATCAGCCCCAGCATTTT | CAWSATPYQPQHF
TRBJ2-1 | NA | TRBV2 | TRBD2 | TGTGCCAGCAGTAGTAGCGGGAATGAGCAGTTCTTC | CASSSSGNEQFF
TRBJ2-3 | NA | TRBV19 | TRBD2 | TGTGCCAGTAGTACCCAAGGACTAGCGCTAAGCACAGATACGCAGTATTTT | CASSTQGLALSTDTQYF
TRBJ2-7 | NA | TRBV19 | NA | TGTGCCAGTAAAACCGACAGTTCCTACGAGCAGTACTTC | CASKTDSSYEQYF
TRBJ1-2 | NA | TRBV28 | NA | TGTGCCAGCAGTTTGACCGGGGCTAACTATGGCTACACCTTC | CASSLTGANYGYTF
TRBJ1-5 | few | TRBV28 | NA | TGTGCCAGCAGTTTCGGTTATCGCAATCAGCCCCAGCATTTT | CASSFGYRNQPQHF
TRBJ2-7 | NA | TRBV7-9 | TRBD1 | TGTGCCAGCAGTCAAACCGGGACAGCCTACGAGCAGTACTTC | CASSQTGTAYEQYF
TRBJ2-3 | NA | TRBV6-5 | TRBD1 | TGTGCCAGCAGTGCGGGACAGGGAGACACAGATACGCAGTATTTT | CASSAGQGDTDTQYF
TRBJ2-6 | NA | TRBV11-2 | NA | TGTGCCAGCAGCTTGGGTAGGGGATTCCTTGACACTGGGGCCAACGTCCTGACTTTC | CASSLGRGFLDTGANVLTF
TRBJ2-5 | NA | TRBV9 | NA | TGTGCCAGCAGCCCCAACGGCGGAGACGAGACCCAGTACTTC | CASSPNGGDETQYF
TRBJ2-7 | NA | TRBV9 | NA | TGTGCCAGCAGCCGTGACACGGCGAGGGAGCAGTACTTC | CASSRDTAREQYF
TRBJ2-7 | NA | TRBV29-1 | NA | TGCAGCGTTGAAGATCCAGGGGAGCAGTACTTC | CSVEDPGEQYF
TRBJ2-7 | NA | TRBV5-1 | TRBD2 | TGCGCCAGCAGCTCGGGTAGCGGGGGATCCTACGAGCAGTACTTC | CASSSGSGGSYEQYF
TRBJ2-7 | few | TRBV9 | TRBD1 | TGTGCCAGCAGCGTAGGACAGGGGGCCTCCTACGAGCAGTACTTC | CASSVGQGASYEQYF
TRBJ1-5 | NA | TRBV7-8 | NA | TGTGCCAGCAGCCGGACCGGGACGCCCGGGGATCAGCCCCAGCATTTT | CASSRTGTPGDQPQHF
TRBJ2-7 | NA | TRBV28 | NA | TGTGCCAGCAGTTTCCCCGCCAGGGATGGGTACGAGCAGTACTTC | CASSFPARDGYEQYF
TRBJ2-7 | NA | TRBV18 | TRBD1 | TGTGCCAGCTCACCGACAGGGGACCCCTACGAGCAGTACTTC | CASSPTGDPYEQYF
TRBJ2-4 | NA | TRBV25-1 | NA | TGTGCCAGCAGTAGTAGAGGGGAATCGGGCAAAAACATTCAGTACTTC | CASSSRGESGKNIQYF
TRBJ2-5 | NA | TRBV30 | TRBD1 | TGTGCCTGGAGTGATGGGACAGCCGCCGAGACCCAGTACTTC | CAWSDGTAAETQYF
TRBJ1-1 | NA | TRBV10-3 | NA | TGTGCCATCAGTGAGGAGGGTGGGGAAGCTTTCTTT | CAISEEGGEAFF
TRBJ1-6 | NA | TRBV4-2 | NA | TGTGCCAGCAGCCAAGAGTTACAGCAGAATTCACCCCTCCACTTT | CASSQELQQNSPLHF
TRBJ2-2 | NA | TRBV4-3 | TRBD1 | TGCGCCAGCAGCCAAGACCGGACAGGGGGCACCGGGGAGCTGTTTTTT | CASSQDRTGGTGELFF
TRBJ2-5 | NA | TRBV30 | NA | TGTGCCTGGAGTGTACCCCCACGGGAGACCCAGTACTTC | CAWSVPPRETQYF
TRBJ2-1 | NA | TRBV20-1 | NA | TGCAGTGCTATAGCTCTCCGTGAGCAGTTCTTC | CSAIALREQFF
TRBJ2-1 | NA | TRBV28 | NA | TGTGCCAGCACTGAAACACTCGGGCGTATCTACAATGAGCAGTTCTTC | CASTETLGRIYNEQFF
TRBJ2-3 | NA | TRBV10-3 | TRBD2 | TGTGCCATCAATCCAGGACTACGTGCAACGGGGGGAACAGATACGCAGTATTTT | CAINPGLRATGGTDTQYF
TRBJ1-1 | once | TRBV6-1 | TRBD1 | TGTGCCAGCAGTGAACGGGGGACAGCCAGCTTGGGTGGTGAAGCTTTCTTT | CASSERGTASLGGEAFF
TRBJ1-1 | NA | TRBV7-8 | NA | TGTGCCAGCAGCCAGTTGGACAGTTTGAACACTGAAGCTTTCTTT | CASSQLDSLNTEAFF
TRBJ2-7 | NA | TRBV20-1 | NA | TGCAGTGCTAGGGGGGGCTACGAGCAGTACTTC | CSARGGYEQYF
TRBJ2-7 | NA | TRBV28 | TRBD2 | TGTGCCAGCAGTGGTTGGGCTAGCGGACCTTACGAGCAGTACTTC | CASSGWASGPYEQYF
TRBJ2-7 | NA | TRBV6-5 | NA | TGTGCCAGCAGTTACTTATTCGGGGGAACGGACGAGCAGTACTTC | CASSYLFGGTDEQYF
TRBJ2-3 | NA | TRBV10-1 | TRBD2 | TGCGCCAGCAGTGGGGGGACTAGCCGTAGCACAGATACGCAGTATTTT | CASSGGTSRSTDTQYF
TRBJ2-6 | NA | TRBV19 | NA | TGTGCCAGTAGTATCGGTGGACCCAACTCTGGGGCCAACGTCCTGACTTTC | CASSIGGPNSGANVLTF
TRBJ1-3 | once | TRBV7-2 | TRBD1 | TGTGCCAGCACCCGACAGGGGAACACCATATATTTT | CASTRQGNTIYF
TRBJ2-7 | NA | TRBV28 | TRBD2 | TGTGCCAGCATACGGGCTAGCGGGAGTATGAACGAGCAGTACTTC | CASIRASGSMNEQYF
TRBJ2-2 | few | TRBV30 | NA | TGTGCCTGGAGTCCTTTGCGAGACTTTAACACCGGGGAGCTGTTTTTT | CAWSPLRDFNTGELFF
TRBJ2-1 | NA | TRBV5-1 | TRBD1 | TGCGCCAGCAGCTTGTGGGGCCAGGGGGACAATGAGCAGTTCTTC | CASSLWGQGDNEQFF
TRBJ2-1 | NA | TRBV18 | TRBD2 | TGTGCCAGCTCCCCAACTAGCGGGGGGCCCAATGAGCAGTTCTTC | CASSPTSGGPNEQFF
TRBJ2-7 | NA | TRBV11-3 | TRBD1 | TGTGCCAGCAGCTTAGCGGACAGGGGGCCAACCTACGAGCAGTACTTC | CASSLADRGPTYEQYF
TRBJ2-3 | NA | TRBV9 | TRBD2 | TGTGCCAGCAGCCCGGATTGGCTAGCGGGAGGGTGGAGCACAGATACGCAGTATTTT | CASSPDWLAGGWSTDTQYF
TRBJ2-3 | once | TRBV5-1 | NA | TGCGCCAGCAGCTTGGCCAGGGGGACTACCACAGATACGCAGTATTTT | CASSLARGTTTDTQYF
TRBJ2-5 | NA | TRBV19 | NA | TGTGCCAGTAGTGGGAACAGGGAAGAGACCCAGTACTTC | CASSGNREETQYF
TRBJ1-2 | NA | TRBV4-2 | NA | TGTGCCAGCAGCCAAGATCGTGGGTCGGGGGGCTACACCTTC | CASSQDRGSGGYTF
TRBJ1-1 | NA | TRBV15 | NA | TGTGCCACCAGCAGAGACCCGCGGGACCGTGGGGCTTTCTTT | CATSRDPRDRGAFF
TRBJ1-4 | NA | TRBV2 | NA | TGTGCCAGCAGCCGGGACACAAATGAAAAACTGTTTTTT | CASSRDTNEKLFF
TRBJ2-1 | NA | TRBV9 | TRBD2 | TGTGCCAGCAGCGTAGGATCTAGCGGGGATGAGCAGTTCTTC | CASSVGSSGDEQFF
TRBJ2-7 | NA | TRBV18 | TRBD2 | TGTGCCAGCTCACCATATCAGGATATTAGCGGGAGAGCCAGTGAGCAGTACTTC | CASSPYQDISGRASEQYF
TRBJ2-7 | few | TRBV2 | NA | TGTGCCAGCAGCGACAGCGGTCCCTACGAGCAGTACTTC | CASSDSGPYEQYF
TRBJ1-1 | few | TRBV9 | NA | TGTGCCAGCAGCCCCCGGGCAGTGAACACTGAAGCTTTCTTT | CASSPRAVNTEAFF
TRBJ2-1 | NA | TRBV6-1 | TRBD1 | TGTGCCAGCAGCCTCGGGACAGGTCGAAATGAGCAGTTCTTC | CASSLGTGRNEQFF
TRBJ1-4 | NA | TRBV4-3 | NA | TGCGCCAGCAGCCCTACGGGACCGCCTCTTGAAAAACTGTTTTTT | CASSPTGPPLEKLFF
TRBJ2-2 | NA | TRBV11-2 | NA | TGTGCCAGCAGCAAAGAGGGGGGTTGGACCGGGGAGCTGTTTTTT | CASSKEGGWTGELFF